Here is one TCR beta chain with its context. This record comes from a study of blood T cell repertoires in COVID-19. Study summary: Sites across the United States, Italy and Spain contributed samples from acute and convalescent COVID-19. PBMCs, B-cell-depleted T cells, or T cells were the source of the cDNA or gDNA that made up the material.

Profiling relied on immunoSEQ multiplex PCR, and the TCRdb table lists in-frame clones only, not all of them. The repertoire consists of some 210,000 clones, with approximately 81% occurring once and the leading ten covering about 20%. V was shortened by 2 bases and J by 3 bases, with 11 bases between the two germline ends. CDR3 length equals 15 residues. Germline CDR1 MNHEY, CDR2 SMNVEV (reference sequence). This chain uses TRBV27 with TRBJ2-1; D is unclear. The TCR was taken from a human donor in a cohort sampled during active COVID-19. The sequenced sample consisted of peripheral blood. This chain's CDR3 is CASSLLAANYNEQFF. The CDR3 DNA is TGTGCCAGCAGTTTACTGGCGGCCAACTACAATGAGCAGTTCTTC.